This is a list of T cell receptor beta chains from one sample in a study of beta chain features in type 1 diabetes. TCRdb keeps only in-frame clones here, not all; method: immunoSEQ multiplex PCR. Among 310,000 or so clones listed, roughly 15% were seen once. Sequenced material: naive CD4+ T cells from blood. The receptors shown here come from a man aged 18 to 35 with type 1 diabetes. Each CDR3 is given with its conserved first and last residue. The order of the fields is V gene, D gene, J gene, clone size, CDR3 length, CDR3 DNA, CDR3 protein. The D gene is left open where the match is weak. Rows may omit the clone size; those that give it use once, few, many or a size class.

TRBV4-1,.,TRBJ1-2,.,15,TGCGCCAGCAGCCCGATGGGCCTCCCCTCCTATGGCTACACCTTC,CASSPMGLPSYGYTF
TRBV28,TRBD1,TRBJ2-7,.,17,TGTGCCAGCAGTGACCAAATCCGGGACAGGGCCTCCTACGAGCAGTACTTC,CASSDQIRDRASYEQYF
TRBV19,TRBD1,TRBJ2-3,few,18,TGTGCCAGTAGTACGTACGCCTACAGGGGGCAACGGGCAGATACGCAGTATTTT,CASSTYAYRGQRADTQYF
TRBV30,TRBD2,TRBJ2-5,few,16,TGTGCCTGGAGTATTCGCCTGCGGGGGGCCTCAGAGACCCAGTACTTC,CAWSIRLRGASETQYF
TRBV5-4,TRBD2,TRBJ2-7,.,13,TGTGCCAGCAGCTTGGGAGCGGGATACGAGCAGTACTTC,CASSLGAGYEQYF
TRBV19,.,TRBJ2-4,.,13,TGTGCCAGTAGTATCGGGACTCCAAACATTCAGTACTTC,CASSIGTPNIQYF
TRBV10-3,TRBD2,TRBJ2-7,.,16,TGTGCCATCAGTTCGCCTTTTAGCGGGTTAGCCTACGAGCAGTACTTC,CAISSPFSGLAYEQYF
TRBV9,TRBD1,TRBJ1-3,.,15,TGTGCCAGCAGCGACGGGACAGTAACTGGAAACACCATATATTTT,CASSDGTVTGNTIYF
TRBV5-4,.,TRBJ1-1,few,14,TGTGCCACCAAGGTCCGACAGATGAACACTGAAGCTTTCTTT,CATKVRQMNTEAFF
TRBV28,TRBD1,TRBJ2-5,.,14,TGTGCCAGCAGTTGGACAGGGGGCGCAGAGACCCAGTACTTC,CASSWTGGAETQYF
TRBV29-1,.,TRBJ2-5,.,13,TGCAGCGTTGAAGATAGGGGGGGGGAGACCCAGTACTTC,CSVEDRGGETQYF
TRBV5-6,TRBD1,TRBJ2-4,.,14,TGTGCCAGCAGCTTGCTCGGGACAGGGTCAAATCAGTACTTC,CASSLLGTGSNQYF
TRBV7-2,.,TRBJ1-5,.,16,TGTGCCAGCAGCTTAGGGGGGGGTTATAGCAATCAGCCCCAGCATTTT,CASSLGGGYSNQPQHF